This T cell receptor beta chain was found in a study of metastatic and nonmetastatic thyroid tumors. Study details: Across blood and tumor or nodule tissue, repertoires from malignant and benign thyroid patients were compared with one another. The study's findings and limits: In both blood and tumor samples, TCR beta diversity was reported significantly higher for malignant than benign nodules.

Original analysis: A classifier of distant metastasis in papillary thyroid cancer was built from CDR3 differences (across clinicopathological groups). TCRdb re-analyzed the PCR reads using MiXCR. The V and J calls and clone size come from TCRdb's table, not from the authors' own analysis. The sample carries 14,000 to 15,000 clones, approximately 23% recorded once. This CDR3 contains 14 residues. V lost 1 base and J lost 6; bases outside the gene matches: 7. Germline loops: CDR1 DFQATT, CDR2 SNEGSKA (reference sequence). Until they underwent thyroid surgery, no patient had received any treatment. At least ten counts were recorded for this clone. Its target is unknown.

The V and J genes are TRBV20-1 and TRBJ2-7, with 9 bases matching TRBD2. The receptor was isolated from a female donor with papillary thyroid cancer or a benign thyroid nodule (not recorded which). Some clones in this sample may be carry-over from other donors' samples. What was sequenced was tumor tissue. The CDR3 protein is CSARGSGRLFEQYF. CDR3 coding DNA: TGCAGTGCTAGAGGTAGCGGGAGATTATTCGAGCAGTACTTC.